These 19 T cell receptor beta chains share one sample of origin, sequenced in a study of blood T cell repertoires in COVID-19. Assay used: immunoSEQ multiplex PCR; TCRdb lists only in-frame clones, some missing. The top ten clones hold 20% of a sample with some 75,000 clones, around 76% of them seen once. Material for sequencing was peripheral blood. The source is an elderly woman with active or convalescent COVID-19.

This clone occurred once. V is TRBV19 and J is TRBJ1-3, with a tentative D call TRBD1 (6 bases). The CDR3 has 15 residues. CDR1 and CDR2 from the germline V gene are LNHDA and SQIVND (reference sequence). V was pared by 7 bases and J by 2 bases, with 15 bases between. The chain's CDR3 is CASTSDSTAGNTIYF. In DNA, the CDR3 is TGTGCCAGTACCTCGGACAGCACGGCTGGAAACACCATATATTTT. The full variable domain, with the rest looked up from reference TRBV19 and TRBJ1-3, is DGGITQSPKYLFRKEGQNVTLSCEQNLNHDAMYWYRQDPGQGLRLIYYSQIVNDFQKGDIAEGYSVSREKKESFPLTVTSAQKNPTAFYLCASTSDSTAGNTIYFGEGSWLTVV.

V gene TRBV2 combines with J gene TRBJ1-5; 9 nucleotides agree with TRBD1. The ends lost 6 bases at V and 6 bases at J; junction bases unmatched: 12. CDR3 length equals 16 residues. The germline V gene encodes CDR1 SNHLY and CDR2 FYNNEI. The CDR3 DNA reads TGTGCCAGCAGGGGGGACAGGGAGGAATCGAGTCAGCCCCAGCATTTT. Its translation is CASRGDREESSQPQHF.

Only a few counts were recorded for this clone. This chain joins TRBV29-1 and TRBJ1-3; 7 nucleotides line up with TRBD1. Germline CDR1 reads SQVTM; CDR2 reads ANQGSEA. The junction had 13 bases not matched to a gene; V was cut back by 4 bases and J by 4 bases. The CDR3 totals 16 residues. The CDR3 protein is CSVVAGGPPAGNTIYF. CDR3 DNA sequence: TGCAGCGTTGTTGCAGGGGGGCCCCCGGCCGGAAACACCATATATTTT.

This clone was seen only a few times. The chain links TRBV28 to TRBJ2-7; a weak D match, TRBD2 (6 bases). Germline values: CDR1 MDHEN, CDR2 SYDVKM. V lost 2 bases, J lost 6 bases, and 11 bases lay in between. The CDR3 is 13 amino acids. The CDR3 loop reads CASSLRQGGEQYF. The CDR3 region has the DNA TGTGCCAGCAGTTTAAGGCAGGGAGGCGAGCAGTACTTC.

This chain connects TRBV6-5 to TRBJ2-1, with 9 bases that match TRBD2. In germline, CDR1 is MNHEY, CDR2 SVGAGI. Germline trimming cut 6 bases from V and 7 bases from J; bases unmatched to any gene: 7. This CDR3 has 14 amino acids. DNA of the CDR3: TGTGCCAGCAGAGATCGACTAGCGGAGAATGAGCAGTTCTTC. It encodes CASRDRLAENEQFF.

The gene calls are TRBV9 and TRBJ2-1; D perhaps matches TRBD2 (6 bases). The CDR3 spans 14 residues. CDR1 is SGDLS and CDR2 is YYNGEE in the germline V gene. V was clipped by 0 bases and J by 8 bases, with 12 bases between them. CDR3 nucleotide sequence: TGTGCCAGCAGCGTAGCGGGACTGGGGGATGAGCAGTTCTTC. It is translated as CASSVAGLGDEQFF.

The V and J genes are TRBV25-1 and TRBJ2-3; tentatively, D is TRBD2 (5 bases). Germline assignment: CDR1 MGHDK and CDR2 SYGVNS. CDR3 size: 15 residues. Trimming pared 2 bases from V and 2 bases from J, leaving 11 bases between. The CDR3 sequence is CASSEPKDFTDTQYF. In DNA form, the CDR3 reads TGTGCCAGCAGTGAACCCAAGGACTTCACAGATACGCAGTATTTT. The whole variable domain, filled in from reference TRBV25-1 and TRBJ2-3, reads EADIYQTPRYLVIGTGKKITLECSQTMGHDKMYWYQQDPGMELHLIHYSYGVNSTEKGDLSSESTVSRIRTEHFPLTLESARPSHTSQYLCASSEPKDFTDTQYFGPGTRLTVL.

This clone was observed a few times. The chain joins TRBV4-1 to TRBJ1-2; 7 bases fit TRBD1. This CDR3 contains 13 residues. Germline CDR1 and CDR2: MGHRA and YSYEKL. The ends lost 0 bases at V and 10 bases at J; junction bases unmatched: 5. The CDR3 DNA reads TGCGCCAGCAGCCAAGAGCCGGGACAGACCTACACCTTC. Amino acid sequence: CASSQEPGQTYTF.

A few counts support this clone. This chain links TRBV24-1 with TRBJ2-3, with 16 bases aligning to TRBD2. Germline loops: CDR1 KGHDR, CDR2 SFDVKD. The J segment lost 2 bases and the V segment lost 3 bases, leaving 7 bases of the junction unmatched. The CDR3 is made up of 19 amino acids. This CDR3 is CATSDPGTSGGGTTDTQYF. CDR3 bases: TGTGCCACCAGTGATCCCGGGACTAGCGGGGGGGGAACCACAGATACGCAGTATTTT.

This clone was counted only a few times. The rearrangement joins TRBV25-1 to TRBJ1-1; D is ambiguous. From germline, CDR1 is MGHDK and CDR2 SYGVNS. V lost 3 bases, J lost 4 bases, and 9 bases lay in between. The CDR3 covers 13 residues. The CDR3 DNA reads TGTGCCAGCAGTGAGTGGGCACTCACTGAAGCTTTCTTT. Protein sequence: CASSEWALTEAFF. The entire variable domain, with the rest obtained from reference TRBV25-1 and TRBJ1-1, is as follows: EADIYQTPRYLVIGTGKKITLECSQTMGHDKMYWYQQDPGMELHLIHYSYGVNSTEKGDLSSESTVSRIRTEHFPLTLESARPSHTSQYLCASSEWALTEAFFGQGTRLTVV.

This clone was detected once. The chain employs TRBV6-1 and TRBJ2-5, with 7 bases matching TRBD1. The CDR3 sequence is 13 residues long. CDR1 is MNHNS, CDR2 SASEGT, per germline. J lost 1 base, V lost 6 bases, and 2 bases had no gene match. CDR3 residues: CASSDRVQETQYF. The CDR3 bases are TGTGCCAGCAGCGACAGGGTCCAAGAGACCCAGTACTTC.

The chain is built from TRBV7-2 and TRBJ1-2; TRBD1 aligns across 8 bases. J gave up 7 bases and V 0 bases, and 4 bases lay outside the gene matches. The CDR3 runs 14 residues. Germline V gene sequence: CDR1 SGHTA, CDR2 FQGNSA. The CDR3 here is CASSLAQGAGGYTF. The CDR3, as DNA: TGTGCCAGCAGCTTAGCGCAGGGGGCGGGTGGCTACACCTTC.

The J gene is TRBJ1-2, the V gene TRBV20-1; D is uncertain. Germline lookup yields CDR1 DFQATT and CDR2 SNEGSKA (reference sequence). The CDR3 is made up of 11 amino acids. Trimming left V 3 bases short and J 5 bases short, with 7 bases between. CDR3 DNA: TGCAGTGCTAGCCCCAGTTATGGCTACACCTTC. The encoded protein is CSASPSYGYTF.

This chain links TRBV3-1 (or the pseudogene TRBV3-2) with TRBJ2-3; D call uncertain. The CDR3 loop spans 17 amino acids. V lost 4 bases to trimming and J lost 2 bases, with 19 bases between them. The germline CDR1 and CDR2 sequences are LGHDT and YNNKEL (reference sequence). CDR3 sequence reads: CASSPQSQRRNTDTQYF. CDR3 in DNA: TGTGCCAGCAGCCCACAGTCCCAACGCAGAAACACAGATACGCAGTATTTT.

This clone was seen a handful of times. The V gene is TRBV7-2, the J gene TRBJ2-7; 10 bases match TRBD1. The CDR3 sequence is 15 residues long. The germline V gene encodes CDR1 SGHTA and CDR2 FQGNSA. Trimming at V came to 3 bases and at J to 2 bases, leaving 4 bases not matched to a gene. CDR3 DNA: TGTGCCAGCAGCTTGGTGGGACAGGGGACCTACGAGCAGTACTTC. Residues: CASSLVGQGTYEQYF.

CDR3 sequence reads: CASSSTGTQYEQYF. CDR3 nucleotides: TGTGCCAGCAGTTCGACCGGGACACAGTACGAGCAGTACTTC. This chain links TRBV6-6 with TRBJ2-7; D might be TRBD1 (6 bases). CDR1 and CDR2 from the germline V gene are MNHNY and SVGAGI (reference sequence). Between the trimmed V and J ends, which lost 4 bases and 4 bases, there was a span of 14 bases. There are 14 residues in the CDR3.

This clone was picked up one time. The chain recombines TRBV19 with TRBJ1-1; D is uncertain. V was trimmed by 6 bases and J by 6 bases, leaving 17 bases between them. Germline values: CDR1 LNHDA, CDR2 SQIVND (reference sequence). This CDR3 is 14 amino acids long. The CDR3 here is CASRLGVGSPEAFF. The DNA of the CDR3 is TGTGCCAGTAGACTGGGAGTGGGGAGCCCTGAAGCTTTCTTT. The full variable domain, rest sourced from reference TRBV19 and TRBJ1-1, is DGGITQSPKYLFRKEGQNVTLSCEQNLNHDAMYWYRQDPGQGLRLIYYSQIVNDFQKGDIAEGYSVSREKKESFPLTVTSAQKNPTAFYLCASRLGVGSPEAFFGQGTRLTVV.

In this sample, this clone turned up a few times. The chain recombines TRBV6-5 with TRBJ1-1; D gene ambiguous. CDR3 length equals 14 residues. Trimming took off 6 bases at V and 0 bases at J, with 11 bases between the two ends. Germline loops: CDR1 MNHEY, CDR2 SVGAGI. In DNA form, the CDR3 reads TGTGCCAGCAGAGACGGACTCATGAACACTGAAGCTTTCTTT. This encodes CASRDGLMNTEAFF.

The chain joins TRBV29-1 to TRBJ2-7; 13 nucleotides line up with TRBD2. The CDR3 contains 15 residues. With V trimmed by 3 bases and J by 6 bases, 8 bases remained unmatched. Looked up from germline, CDR1 is SQVTM and CDR2 is ANQGSEA. CDR3 coding DNA: TGCAGCGTTGATCTAGGACTAGCGGGGGTGGGCGAGCAGTACTTC. Translated: CSVDLGLAGVGEQYF.